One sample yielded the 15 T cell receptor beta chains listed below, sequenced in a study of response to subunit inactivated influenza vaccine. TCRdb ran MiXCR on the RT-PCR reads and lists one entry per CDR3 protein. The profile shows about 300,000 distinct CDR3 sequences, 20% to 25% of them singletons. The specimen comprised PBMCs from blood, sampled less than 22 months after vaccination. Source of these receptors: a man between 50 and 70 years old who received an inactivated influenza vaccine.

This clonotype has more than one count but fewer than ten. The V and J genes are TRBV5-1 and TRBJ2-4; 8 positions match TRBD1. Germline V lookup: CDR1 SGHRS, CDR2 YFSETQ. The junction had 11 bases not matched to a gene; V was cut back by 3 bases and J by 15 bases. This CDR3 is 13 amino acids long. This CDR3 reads CASSSHRGQGTYF. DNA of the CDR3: TGCGCCAGCAGCTCACACCGCGGACAGGGAACGTACTTC.

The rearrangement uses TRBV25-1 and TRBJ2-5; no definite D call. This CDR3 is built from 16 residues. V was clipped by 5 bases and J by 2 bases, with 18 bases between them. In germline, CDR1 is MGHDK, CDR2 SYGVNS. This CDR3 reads CASSLSTPVRQETQYF. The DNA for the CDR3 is TGTGCCAGCAGTCTCTCCACACCTGTACGGCAAGAGACCCAGTACTTC.

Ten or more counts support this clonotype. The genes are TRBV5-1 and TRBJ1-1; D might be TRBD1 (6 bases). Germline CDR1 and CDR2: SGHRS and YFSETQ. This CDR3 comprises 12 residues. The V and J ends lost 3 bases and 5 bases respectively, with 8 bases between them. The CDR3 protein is CASSSGVTEAFF. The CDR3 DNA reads TGCGCCAGCAGCTCAGGGGTTACTGAAGCTTTCTTT.

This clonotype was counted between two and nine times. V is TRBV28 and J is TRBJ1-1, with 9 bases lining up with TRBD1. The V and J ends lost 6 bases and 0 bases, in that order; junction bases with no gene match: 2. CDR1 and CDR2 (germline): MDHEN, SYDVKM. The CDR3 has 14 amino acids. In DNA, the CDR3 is TGTGCCAGCAGCCGGACAGGGGTGAACACTGAAGCTTTCTTT. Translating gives CASSRTGVNTEAFF.

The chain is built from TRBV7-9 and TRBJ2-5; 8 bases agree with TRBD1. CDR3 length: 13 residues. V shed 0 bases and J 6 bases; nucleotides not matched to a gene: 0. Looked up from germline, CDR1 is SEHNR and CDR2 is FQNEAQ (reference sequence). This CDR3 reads CASSLARGQTQYF. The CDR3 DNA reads TGTGCCAGCAGCTTAGCCAGGGGGCAGACCCAGTACTTC.

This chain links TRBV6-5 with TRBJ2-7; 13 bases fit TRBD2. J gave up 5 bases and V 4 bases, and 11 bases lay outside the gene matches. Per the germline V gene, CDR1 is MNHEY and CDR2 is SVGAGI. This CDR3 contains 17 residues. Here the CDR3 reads CASSSPRTSGSSNEQYF. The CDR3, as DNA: TGTGCCAGCAGTTCCCCCCGGACTAGCGGGAGTAGCAACGAGCAGTACTTC.

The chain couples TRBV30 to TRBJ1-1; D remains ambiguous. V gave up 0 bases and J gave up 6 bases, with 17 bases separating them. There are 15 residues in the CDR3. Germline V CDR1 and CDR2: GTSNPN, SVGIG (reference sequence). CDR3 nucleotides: TGTGCCTGGAGTGTACTCGGATCGGGTTACGCTGAAGCTTTCTTT. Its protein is CAWSVLGSGYAEAFF.

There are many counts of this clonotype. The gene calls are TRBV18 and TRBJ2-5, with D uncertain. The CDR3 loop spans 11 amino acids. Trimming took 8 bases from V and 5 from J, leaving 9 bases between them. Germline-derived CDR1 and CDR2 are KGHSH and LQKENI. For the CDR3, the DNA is TGTGCCAGCAGCCCCCGGGAGACCCAGTACTTC. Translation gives CASSPRETQYF.

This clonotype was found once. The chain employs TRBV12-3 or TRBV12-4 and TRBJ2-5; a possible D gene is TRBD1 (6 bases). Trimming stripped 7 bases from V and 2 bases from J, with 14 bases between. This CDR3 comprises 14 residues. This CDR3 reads CASNTGTLQETQYF. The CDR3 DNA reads TGTGCCAGCAATACCGGGACATTACAAGAGACCCAGTACTTC.

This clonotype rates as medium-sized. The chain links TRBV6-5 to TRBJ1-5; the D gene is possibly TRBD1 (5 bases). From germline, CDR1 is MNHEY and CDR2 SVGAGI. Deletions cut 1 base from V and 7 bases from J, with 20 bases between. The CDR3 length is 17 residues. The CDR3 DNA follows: TGTGCCAGCAGTTACTTTTTCTCTCCTGAACCAGGGCAGCCCCAGCATTTT. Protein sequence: CASSYFFSPEPGQPQHF.

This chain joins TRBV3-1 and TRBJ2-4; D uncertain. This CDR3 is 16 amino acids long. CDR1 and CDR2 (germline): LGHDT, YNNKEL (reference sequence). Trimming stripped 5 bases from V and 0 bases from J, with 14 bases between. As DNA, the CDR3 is TGTGCCAGCAGCGAAGCCGGTCTCATAGCCAAAAACATTCAGTACTTC. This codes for CASSEAGLIAKNIQYF.

CDR3: CASKDRVNTEAFF. The CDR3 DNA sequence: TGTGCCAGCAAGGACAGAGTGAACACTGAAGCTTTCTTT. The chain couples TRBV6-2 or TRBV6-3 to TRBJ1-1, with a weak D call TRBD1 (6 bases). The CDR3 spans 13 residues. Germline V CDR1 and CDR2: MNHEY, SVGEGT. V dropped 7 bases and J dropped 0 bases, with 9 bases sitting between them.

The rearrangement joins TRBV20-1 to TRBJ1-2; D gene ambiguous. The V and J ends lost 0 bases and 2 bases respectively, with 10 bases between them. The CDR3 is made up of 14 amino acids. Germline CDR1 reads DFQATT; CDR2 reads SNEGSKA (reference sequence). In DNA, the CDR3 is TGCAGTGCTAGAGATCAGGAGCGGAACTATGGCTACACCTTC. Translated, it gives CSARDQERNYGYTF.

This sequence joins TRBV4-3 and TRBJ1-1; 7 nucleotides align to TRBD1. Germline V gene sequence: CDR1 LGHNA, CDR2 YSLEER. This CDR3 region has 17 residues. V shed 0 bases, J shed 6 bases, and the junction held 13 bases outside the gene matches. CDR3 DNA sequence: TGCGCCAGCAGCCAAGATCTTGTGGGCAGGGGGAGTGCTGAAGCTTTCTTT. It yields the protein CASSQDLVGRGSAEAFF.

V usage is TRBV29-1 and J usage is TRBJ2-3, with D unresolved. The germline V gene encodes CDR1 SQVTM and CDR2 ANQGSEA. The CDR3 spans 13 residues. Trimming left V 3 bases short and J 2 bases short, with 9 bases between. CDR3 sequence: CSVDRLDTDTQYF. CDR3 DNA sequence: TGCAGCGTTGACCGACTCGACACAGATACGCAGTATTTT.